The clone carrying this T cell receptor beta chain was seen more than once but under ten times. Its matching antigen is unknown. Investigators prepared the TCR beta libraries by applying iRepertoire HTBI primers and Arm-PCR of CDR3 regions. TCRdb ran MiXCR on the multiplex PCR reads and lists one entry per CDR3 protein. Among about 200,000 distinct CDR3 sequences, roughly 20% were seen once, and the ten largest hold over 9.5%. This sample is part of a study of regulatory T cells in long-lasting Graves disease. Time point defined: newly diagnosed GD, antithyroid drugs for less than 3 months. PBMC-extracted RNA yielded the TCR library. By American Thyroid Association guidelines, Graves' disease was diagnosed in the cohort. Study conclusions and caveats: More public clonotypes were shared by persistent patients (about 3,000) than by new patients (about 970).

From germline, CDR1 is SGHNT and CDR2 YYREEE (reference sequence). Trimming cost V 9 bases and J 7 bases; bases outside gene matches: 17. The CDR3 has 17 residues. This sample was shared with a second study, whose subject was T cells in Graves' hyperthyroidism and ophthalmopathy.

This TCR was recovered from a woman aged 25 to 45 with Graves disease. The starting material was peripheral blood mononuclear cells (PBMCs), obtained at new diagnosis, from a patient treated with antithyroid drugs. The chain carries TRBV5-4 and TRBJ2-7, with TRBD2 identical over 15 bases. The CDR3 sequence is CATSGTSGRPASSEQYF. CDR3 DNA sequence: TGTGCCACCTCAGGGACTAGCGGGAGGCCGGCGTCCTCTGAGCAGTACTTC.